This T cell receptor (beta chain) was identified in a study of T cell repertoires in cytomegalovirus infection. On the study more broadly: Matching HLA type and CMV infection were both indicated by public TCR beta signatures. Notes on the study in general: Adding up the frequency of public TCR beta families identified people who carried CMV plus the relevant HLA. What dominated the ex vivo response were HLA-C-restricted CMV-specific TCR beta clonotypes.

The CDR3 spans 14 residues. CDR1 MNHEY and CDR2 SVGEGT come from the germline V gene. The V end was cut by 0 bases, the J end by 8 bases, with 12 bases between. This clonotype was counted only a few times. Its cognate antigen is unknown. MiXCR, run by TCRdb on the reads, gives a single entry per CDR3 protein. The repertoire holds hundreds of thousands of distinct CDR3 sequences, with roughly 26% as singletons. This chain connects TRBV6-2 or TRBV6-3 to TRBJ2-3, with a tentative D call TRBD2 (5 bases). The receptor comes from a human donor in good health (CMV status not recorded). Some clones in this sample may be carry-over from other donors' samples. The sequenced material came from CD8+ T cells from PBMCs. CDR3 coding DNA: TGTGCCAGCAGTTACTCGTCACTAGGCGGTACGCAGTATTTT. It specifies CASSYSSLGGTQYF.